The sample holds a few counts of the clone carrying this T cell receptor (beta chain). Its antigen is undetermined. These data originate in a study of cytomegalovirus exposure and HLA in healthy donors. Overall study findings and caveats: Rates of TCR association differed by HLA locus in a later analysis, with DRB1 highest and HLA-C lowest.

CDR3 size: 16 residues. In germline, CDR1 is MNHNS, CDR2 SASEGT. The V end lost 1 base, the J end lost 5 bases, and 17 bases lay between the germline ends. Use of 60 Vbeta and 13 Jbeta primers characterized the PCR. Here immunoSEQ multiplex PCR was the method, and the copy in TCRdb shows in-frame clones only, minus some. The top ten hold less than 2% of the sample, which has fewer than 140,000 clones, 65% to 90% seen once. Sequenced: PBMCs. V is TRBV6-1 and J is TRBJ1-2; the D gene is possibly TRBD1 (5 bases). The TCR originated in a man aged 50-59 years in good health and CMV-seronegative. The CDR3 sequence is CASSEGAGVGGYGYTF. DNA of the CDR3: TGTGCCAGCAGTGAAGGGGCGGGGGTGGGGGGGTATGGCTACACCTTC.